Below, one T cell receptor (beta chain) is given with its context. The data were obtained in a study of T cell changes during pregnancy in multiple sclerosis. The V gene's germline CDR1 is MNHNS and CDR2 SASEGT. The CDR3 sequence is 14 residues long. Trimming cost V 7 bases and J 2 bases, with 14 bases left between them. The repertoire was sequenced with immunoSEQ multiplex PCR; TCRdb's copy has only in-frame clones and lacks some. The sample includes around 40,000 clones, more than 85% seen only once; the top ten take about 0.5%. The genes are TRBV6-1 and TRBJ1-1; maybe TRBD1 (6 bases). The sequence was collected from a female donor in good health, enrolled as a control in a pregnancy study. The specimen comprised CD4+ T cells from peripheral blood mononuclear cells, sampled in the second trimester of pregnancy. The CDR3 here is CASTRTGGNTEAFF. The CDR3 region has the DNA TGTGCCAGCACCCGAACGGGGGGCAACACTGAAGCTTTCTTT.